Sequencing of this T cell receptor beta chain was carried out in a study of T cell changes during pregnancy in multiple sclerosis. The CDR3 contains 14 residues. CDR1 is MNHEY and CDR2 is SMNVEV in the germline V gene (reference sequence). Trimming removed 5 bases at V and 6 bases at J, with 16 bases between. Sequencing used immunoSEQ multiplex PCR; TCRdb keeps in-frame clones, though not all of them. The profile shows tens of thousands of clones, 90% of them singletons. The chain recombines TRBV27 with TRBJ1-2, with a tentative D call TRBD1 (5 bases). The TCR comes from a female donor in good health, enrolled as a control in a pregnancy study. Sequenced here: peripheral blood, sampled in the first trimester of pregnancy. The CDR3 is CASSIRFGGHGYTF. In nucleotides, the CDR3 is TGTGCCAGCAGTATACGATTCGGGGGTCATGGCTACACCTTC.